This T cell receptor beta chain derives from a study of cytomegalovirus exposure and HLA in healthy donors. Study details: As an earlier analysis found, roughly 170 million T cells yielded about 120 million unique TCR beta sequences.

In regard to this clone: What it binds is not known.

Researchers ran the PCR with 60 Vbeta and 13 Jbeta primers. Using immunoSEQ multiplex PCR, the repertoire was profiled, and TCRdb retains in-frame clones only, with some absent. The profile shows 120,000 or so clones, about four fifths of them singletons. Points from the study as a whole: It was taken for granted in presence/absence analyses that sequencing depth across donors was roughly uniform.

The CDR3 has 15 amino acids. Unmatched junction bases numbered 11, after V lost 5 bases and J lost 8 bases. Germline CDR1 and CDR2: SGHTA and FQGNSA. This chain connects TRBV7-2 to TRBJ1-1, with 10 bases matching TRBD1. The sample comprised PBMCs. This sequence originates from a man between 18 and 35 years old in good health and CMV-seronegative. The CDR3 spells CASSDRQGALREAFF. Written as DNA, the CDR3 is TGTGCCAGCAGCGACAGACAGGGGGCCTTAAGGGAAGCTTTCTTT.